This record concerns one T cell receptor (beta chain) sequence. In the study's own analysis: Nucleated cell counts were estimated from reference gene primer amplification. The protocol was immunoSEQ multiplex PCR, while the TCRdb copy is restricted to in-frame clones and leaves out a portion. The V and J calls and clone size come from that table; D and trimming were worked out from the DNA. The sample carries 250,000 or so clones, around 89% recorded once. This sample is part of a study of blood T cell repertoires in COVID-19. Study at large: COVID-19 samples from acute and convalescent phases originated in the United States, Italy and Spain.

Individuals aged roughly 18 to 95 years were recruited from fewer than 25 US areas. Sequenced material: PBMCs or T cells enriched from blood (not recorded which). The source is a middle-aged man who had recovered from COVID-19.

In nucleotides, the CDR3 is TGTGCCAGCAGCCGCCTAGGGACAAGGGGAAGCGTGGACACTGAAGCTTTCTTT. This encodes CASSRLGTRGSVDTEAFF. This rearrangement joins TRBV6-2 or TRBV6-3 to TRBJ1-1; maybe TRBD1 (6 bases). Looked up from germline, CDR1 is MNHEY and CDR2 is SVGEGT. CDR3 length: 18 amino acids. V was pared by 6 bases and J by 3 bases, with 26 bases between.